Below are 15 T cell receptor beta chains sequenced from a single sample in a study of post-analysis software for immune sequencing data. Unique molecular identifiers tagged the TCR beta cDNA libraries. TCRdb called the PCR reads again in MiXCR, with one record for every CDR3 protein. The sample gives approximately 400,000 distinct CDR3 sequences, less than 40% of which show up once; about an eighth is in the top ten. Antigens for these TCRs are unknown. Regarding the study as a whole: There were about five TRBV segments more frequent in patients than controls, and TRBV5-6, TRBV5-1 and TRBV20-1 were among them.

The material sequenced was blood. Receptors originate from a girl aged 10 to 17 with multiple sclerosis.

This clonotype appeared a few times. The chain links TRBV20-1 to TRBJ2-1; 8 nucleotides line up with TRBD2. This CDR3 spans 16 amino acids. Germline CDR1 DFQATT, CDR2 SNEGSKA (reference sequence). The V and J ends lost 0 bases and 6 bases, in that order; junction bases with no gene match: 10. The CDR3 coding sequence is TGCAGTGCTAGAGATGACGGGGGGGCCCCCTCCAATGAGCAGTTCTTC. It is translated as CSARDDGGAPSNEQFF.

This rearrangement joins TRBV4-1 to TRBJ1-2; a weak D match, TRBD1 (5 bases). The CDR3 has 15 residues. The germline V gene has CDR1 MGHRA and CDR2 YSYEKL. V lost 3 bases, J lost 6 bases, and 17 bases lay in between. In DNA, the CDR3 is TGCGCCAGCAGCCACCGGGACGGGACGGGGGATGGCTACACCTTC. Translated, it gives CASSHRDGTGDGYTF.

This clonotype was observed a handful of times. The rearrangement joins TRBV7-2 to TRBJ2-1, with TRBD1 matching 8 bases. Germline V gene lookup returns CDR1 SGHTA and CDR2 FQGNSA. The CDR3 runs to 15 residues. The J segment lost 4 bases and the V segment lost 5 bases, leaving 7 bases of the junction unmatched. The CDR3 DNA reads TGTGCCAGCAGCGGAACCGGGACAGGTTACAATGAGCAGTTCTTC. Its protein is CASSGTGTGYNEQFF.

This chain links TRBV5-5 with TRBJ2-7, with 7 positions matching TRBD2. The junction had 10 bases not matched to a gene; V was cut back by 6 bases and J by 1 base. This CDR3 has 15 residues. The germline gives CDR1 SGHKS, CDR2 YYEKEE (reference sequence). The CDR3, as DNA: TGTGCCAGCACCGGGAGGACCTTGGGGTCCTACGAGCAGTACTTC. This codes for CASTGRTLGSYEQYF. The full variable domain, in which reference TRBV5-5 and TRBJ2-7 provide the parts outside the CDR3, is DAGVTQSPTHLIKTRGQQVTLRCSPISGHKSVSWYQQVLGQGPQFIFQYYEKEERGRGNFPDRFSARQFPNYSSELNVNALLLGDSALYLCASTGRTLGSYEQYFGPGTRLTVT.

The chain is built from TRBV11-2 and TRBJ2-1; possible D gene TRBD1, 6 bases. CDR3 length: 12 residues. Looked up from germline, CDR1 is SGHAT and CDR2 is FQNNGV. V lost 0 bases and J 13 bases, leaving 10 bases between the germline ends. The CDR3 DNA reads TGTGCCAGCAGCTTAGAAGGCAGGGGTCAGTTCTTC. Translation gives CASSLEGRGQFF.

This chain joins TRBV12-3 or TRBV12-4 and TRBJ2-7, with a possible D match to TRBD1 (5 bases). This CDR3 is 17 amino acids long. The V end was cut by 5 bases, the J end by 1 base, with 21 bases between. The CDR3 protein is CASSPLSRVSLSYEQYF. The CDR3 DNA reads TGTGCCAGCAGTCCTCTCTCCAGGGTGTCCCTTTCCTACGAGCAGTACTTC.

This chain's CDR3 is CAISDPRSLRGGSSTDTQYF. CDR3 bases: TGTGCCATCAGTGACCCGCGGTCCCTTAGGGGGGGGTCCAGCACAGATACGCAGTATTTT. The V gene is TRBV10-3, the J gene TRBJ2-3; D is possibly TRBD2 (7 bases). The germline V gene encodes CDR1 ENHRY and CDR2 SYGVKD. The CDR3 consists of 20 residues. V was pared by 3 bases and J by 0 bases, with 25 bases between.

Note on this clonotype: The junction differs from germline at one of its ends, possibly a read error. The genes are TRBV4-1 and TRBJ2-5, with D possibly TRBD2 on 5 matching bases. Germline-derived CDR1 and CDR2 are MGHRA and YSYEKL. The CDR3 length is 16 residues. The CDR3 coding sequence is TGCGCCAGCAGCCCGGTCGGGGAAGAGGGCCAAGAGGCCCAGTACTTC. Encoded protein: CASSPVGEEGQEAQYF.

This clonotype appeared a few times. The chain couples TRBV2 to TRBJ1-5; TRBD1 is a possible D gene (6 bases). In germline, CDR1 is SNHLY, CDR2 FYNNEI. The CDR3 runs to 14 residues. The V and J ends lost 4 bases and 5 bases respectively, with 12 bases between them. CDR3 sequence (DNA): TGTGCCAGCAGTGTGATCAGGGGCTATCAGCCCCAGCATTTT. Translated: CASSVIRGYQPQHF.

This clonotype was found a few times. V is TRBV6-5 and J is TRBJ1-1; 7 positions match TRBD1. In germline, CDR1 is MNHEY, CDR2 SVGAGI. The CDR3 extends over 15 amino acids. The junction had 7 bases not matched to a gene; V was cut back by 6 bases and J by 0 bases. The CDR3 bases are TGTGCCAGCAGCTTGAACAGGGGACTGAACACTGAAGCTTTCTTT. Its translation is CASSLNRGLNTEAFF.

The chain has TRBV4-1 and TRBJ2-6; D may be TRBD2 (6 bases). The length of the CDR3 is 20 residues. Trimming pared 4 bases from V and 0 bases from J, leaving 22 bases between. CDR1 is MGHRA, CDR2 YSYEKL, per germline. The CDR3 here is CASSLHPSSGTGSGANVLTF. CDR3 sequence (DNA): TGCGCCAGCAGCCTCCACCCCTCGTCTGGGACTGGCTCTGGGGCCAACGTCCTGACTTTC.

The chain has TRBV5-1 and TRBJ2-7; tentatively, D is TRBD2 (6 bases). Trimming shortened V by 4 bases and J by 10 bases, and 24 bases separated the two germline ends. The CDR3 totals 15 residues. Germline V gives CDR1 SGHRS, CDR2 YFSETQ. This CDR3 reads CASSAGGGEYSVQYF. In DNA form, the CDR3 reads TGCGCCAGCAGCGCTGGTGGCGGGGAATACTCCGTTCAGTACTTC.

This chain links TRBV18 with TRBJ1-1; D gene unclear. The CDR3 runs to 13 residues. Germline V lookup: CDR1 KGHSH, CDR2 LQKENI. With 2 bases removed from V and 3 bases from J, the gap between germline ends came to 7 bases. The CDR3 sequence: CASSPGSDTEAFF. The DNA of the CDR3 is TGTGCCAGCTCACCAGGGTCGGACACTGAAGCTTTCTTT.

The chain carries TRBV29-1 and TRBJ2-3; TRBD1 matches 7 bases. This CDR3 is built from 14 residues. With V trimmed by 0 bases and J by 9 bases, 9 bases remained unmatched. Germline V gives CDR1 SQVTM, CDR2 ANQGSEA. The CDR3 DNA reads as TGCAGCGTTGAAGATAACAGGGGATCGATGACGCAGTATTTT. It codes for CSVEDNRGSMTQYF.

This chain joins TRBV20-1 and TRBJ1-5, with D possibly matching TRBD1 (5 bases). CDR1 and CDR2 (germline): DFQATT, SNEGSKA (reference sequence). This CDR3 region has 11 residues. The V and J ends lost 6 bases and 3 bases respectively, with 6 bases between them. The CDR3 DNA sequence: TGCAGTGCAGGGACCAATCAGCCCCAGCATTTT. It specifies CSAGTNQPQHF.